The entry that follows covers one TCR beta chain sequence. This clone has only one observation. The antigen this receptor binds is unknown. No base quality information exists; no much larger clone differs at one position. The data stem from a study of blood T cell repertoires in COVID-19 (dated by TCRdb to the early 2020s). Concerning the study at large: Samples from collaborators originated in the United States, Italy and Spain and spanned both the acute and convalescent phases of COVID-19. The prospective study material was composed of cDNA or gDNA derived from T cells, B-cell-depleted T cells, or PBMCs. A freely available public database, intended as a resource for researchers studying the immune response to SARS-CoV-2, is where the repertoires were released. Nearly every sample came with metadata listing a de-identified subject ID, COVID-19 status, age in years and sex. Subjects who had been exposed to COVID-19, were actively infected with it, or had recovered from it provided the deeply sampled blood TCRbeta repertoires that made up the dataset. Where HLA class I and class II types were available, the types were taken from metadata supplied by the sample provider, not from assay-based typing. The samples were drawn from the first 160 participants of the ongoing ImmuneRACE study and from under 1,500 subjects provided by 6 global collaborators.

TCRbeta CDR3 regions were amplified from genomic DNA using the immunoSEQ Assay, a bias-controlled multiplex PCR. The authors' analysis ran thus. Within the assay, amplification of reference gene primers was used to estimate how many nucleated cells each sample contained. To quantify the absolute abundance of each unique TCRbeta CDR3 rearrangement, sequence reads were collapsed and filtered. For each sample, productive Simpson clonality was calculated as the square root of Simpson's diversity index over productive rearrangements. Here the immuneACCESS table is served through TCRdb, limited to in-frame sequences with V and J called. Missing clones are a known gap in these copies; in checked studies unresolved V genes cover under half, and the rest lacks a known reason. V and J calls and clone size are those listed in that table; D and trimming were worked out from the DNA. This sample is represented by hundreds of thousands of clones; over 75% of them were singletons. The ten largest clones capture roughly 1% of the sample.

In the prospective study, participants were 18 to 89 years old, resided in under 30 geographic areas of the United States, and were enrolled through a virtual design. In the prospective study, cohorts were assigned on the basis of participant-reported clinical history obtained from a screening survey and a study questionnaire. Recovered participants in ImmuneRACE Cohort 3 were defined as having two consecutive negative NP/OP PCR tests, clearance from a healthcare professional, or resolution of symptoms. Mobile phlebotomists in the prospective study collected whole blood, serum and a nasopharyngeal or oropharyngeal swab from every participant. Prospective study participants could optionally give additional blood draws and questionnaires over an approximately two-month period. Blood samples from the prospective study were shipped frozen or at room temperature prior to DNA extraction. Results and caveats for the whole study, not just this receptor: Clinical and demographic metadata were provided uncurated, with the amount varying by source and participant.

Sequencing used PBMCs or T cells enriched from blood (not recorded which). The source of this sequence is a woman in her twenties or thirties who had recovered from COVID-19.

The DNA sequence reads TGTGCCTGGAGTGTTGGTCAGGTTCATGGCTACACCTTC. Its amino acids are CAWSVGQVHGYTF. The chain uses TRBV30 and TRBJ1-2; the D gene remains uncertain. The germline V gene (reference sequence) gives CDR1 as GTSNPN and CDR2 as SVGIG. From the cysteine up to the phenylalanine, the CDR3 has a length of 13 residues. Only the CDR3 region is kept as DNA, spanning 39 bases read in frame from base 1. V drops 0 bases and J drops 6 bases, leaving 11 bases in between.